This entry lists 25 T cell receptor beta chains sequenced from one sample in a study of T cell responses to AZD1222 COVID-19 vaccine. Only in-frame clones appear in the TCRdb table, and some are missing; sequencing was by immunoSEQ multiplex PCR. The repertoire has around 99,000 clones, 75% to 95% of them found once; the top ten carry roughly 6.2%. The source material was peripheral blood, sampled 28 days after the second AZD1222 dose. All receptors come from an adult who received the AZD1222 COVID-19 vaccine.

The rearrangement joins TRBV19 to TRBJ1-1; no reliable D call. Trimming cost V 5 bases and J 3 bases, with 13 bases left between them. The CDR3 covers 14 residues. Looked up from germline, CDR1 is LNHDA and CDR2 is SQIVND (reference sequence). CDR3 loop: CASSVEVVDTEAFF. The CDR3 DNA is TGTGCCAGTAGTGTTGAGGTGGTAGACACTGAAGCTTTCTTT. Variable domain in full (rest from reference TRBV19 and TRBJ1-1): DGGITQSPKYLFRKEGQNVTLSCEQNLNHDAMYWYRQDPGQGLRLIYYSQIVNDFQKGDIAEGYSVSREKKESFPLTVTSAQKNPTAFYLCASSVEVVDTEAFFGQGTRLTVV.

This clone was counted between two and nine times. DNA of the CDR3: TGCGCCAGCAGCTTGGCCGGGACAGGGTGGCAAGAGACCCAGTACTTC. Its protein is CASSLAGTGWQETQYF. J is TRBJ2-5 and V is TRBV5-1; 9 bases are a match to TRBD1. This CDR3 is 16 amino acids long. V trimming: 0 bases; J trimming: 2 bases; junction bases outside the gene matches: 5. Per the germline V gene, CDR1 is SGHRS and CDR2 is YFSETQ. The full variable domain, rest sourced from reference TRBV5-1 and TRBJ2-5, is KAGVTQTPRYLIKTRGQQVTLSCSPISGHRSVSWYQQTPGQGLQFLFEYFSETQRNKGNFPGRFSGRQFSNSRSEMNVSTLELGDSALYLCASSLAGTGWQETQYFGPGTRLLVL.

This sequence joins TRBV2 and TRBJ2-3, with 10 positions matching TRBD2. After removal of 4 bases from V and 4 bases from J, the junction contained 5 bases not matched to a gene. The CDR3 is 15 residues long. CDR1 is SNHLY, CDR2 FYNNEI, per germline. CDR3 residues: CASSVSGGAADTQYF. CDR3 DNA: TGTGCCAGCAGTGTGAGCGGGGGGGCAGCAGATACGCAGTATTTT.

The chain recombines TRBV7-8 with TRBJ2-7, with 7 bases that match TRBD1. V gave up 2 bases and J gave up 0 bases; unmatched junction bases: 7. This CDR3 is built from 16 residues. Germline CDR1 reads SGHVS; CDR2 reads FQNEAQ. The CDR3 nucleotides read TGTGCCAGCAGCTTAAGGACAGGTCCGAGCTCCTACGAGCAGTACTTC. As protein: CASSLRTGPSSYEQYF.

The sample holds a few counts of this clone. The chain joins TRBV30 to TRBJ1-3; D call uncertain. V was shortened by 0 bases and J by 5 bases, with 8 bases between the two germline ends. CDR3 size: 13 residues. Germline CDR1 GTSNPN, CDR2 SVGIG (reference sequence). CDR3 protein: CAWSVTWRNTIYF. The CDR3 DNA is TGTGCCTGGAGTGTAACATGGAGAAACACCATATATTTT.

The genes are TRBV5-1 and TRBJ2-1; the D is unclear. V gave up 0 bases and J gave up 7 bases, with 11 bases separating them. The CDR3 runs to 14 residues. Germline CDR1 SGHRS, CDR2 YFSETQ. CDR3 bases: TGCGCCAGCAGCTTGGCTGGTACCCTGAATGAGCAGTTCTTC. This gives the protein CASSLAGTLNEQFF. Based on the CDR3 plus reference TRBV5-1 and TRBJ2-1, the full variable domain is KAGVTQTPRYLIKTRGQQVTLSCSPISGHRSVSWYQQTPGQGLQFLFEYFSETQRNKGNFPGRFSGRQFSNSRSEMNVSTLELGDSALYLCASSLAGTLNEQFFGPGTRLTVL.

This clone came up once. This chain joins TRBV5-1 and TRBJ2-4; D tentatively reads TRBD1 or TRBD2 (6 bases each). CDR1 and CDR2 (germline): SGHRS, YFSETQ. This CDR3 has 18 residues. Trimming left V 0 bases short and J 0 bases short, with 16 bases between. CDR3: CASSLAGGTFLAKNIQYF. CDR3 DNA: TGCGCCAGCAGCTTGGCAGGAGGGACATTTCTAGCCAAAAACATTCAGTACTTC.

V is TRBV7-8 and J is TRBJ1-1; no definite D call. This CDR3 is 14 amino acids long. V was trimmed by 2 bases and J by 3 bases, leaving 10 bases between them. Germline values: CDR1 SGHVS, CDR2 FQNEAQ. The CDR3 loop reads CASSLFSEDTEAFF. The CDR3 DNA reads TGTGCCAGCAGCTTATTCTCGGAGGACACTGAAGCTTTCTTT.

The V call is TRBV29-1, the J call TRBJ1-1; unclear D gene. Germline V CDR1 and CDR2: SQVTM, ANQGSEA. The CDR3 is 11 amino acids. The V end was cut by 3 bases, the J end by 10 bases, with 12 bases between. CDR3 amino acids: CSVEKAGRAFF. The CDR3 bases are TGCAGCGTTGAGAAGGCGGGCAGAGCTTTCTTT.

The chain links TRBV21-1 to TRBJ2-7. TRBV21-1 is designated a pseudogene. CDR3 length equals 12 residues. The CDR3 coding sequence is TGTGCCAGCAGCAAAAAGGGCAGCGAGCAGTACTTC. Translated, it gives CASSKKGSEQYF.

The V and J genes are TRBV27 and TRBJ2-5; 7 positions match TRBD2. CDR1 and CDR2 from the germline V gene are MNHEY and SMNVEV (reference sequence). The CDR3 has 12 residues. The trim removed 6 bases at V and 4 bases at J, leaving 2 bases unmatched. The DNA for the CDR3 is TGTGCCAGCAGATCGGGGGGAGAGACCCAGTACTTC. Its protein product is CASRSGGETQYF.

This chain connects TRBV6-2 or TRBV6-3 to TRBJ2-1, with TRBD1 as a possible D gene (6 bases). This CDR3 is built from 14 residues. Between the trimmed V and J ends, which lost 5 bases and 8 bases, there was a span of 16 bases. Germline V gives CDR1 MNHEY, CDR2 SVGEGT. The CDR3 bases are TGTGCCAGCAGTCGCTCCAGGGGTAGCGATGAGCAGTTCTTC. Protein sequence: CASSRSRGSDEQFF.

The chain carries TRBV18 and TRBJ2-7; TRBD2 might be the D (6 bases). This CDR3 is 16 amino acids long. CDR1 and CDR2 (germline): KGHSH, LQKENI. Trimming took 3 bases from V and 0 from J, leaving 15 bases between them. CDR3 protein: CASSPTSGSYSYEQYF. Here the CDR3 DNA reads TGTGCCAGCTCACCGACGAGCGGGTCATACTCCTACGAGCAGTACTTC.

This chain links TRBV6-5 with TRBJ1-1; D ambiguous. This CDR3 has 11 amino acids. CDR1 is MNHEY and CDR2 is SVGAGI in the germline V gene. V shed 2 bases and J shed 11 bases, with 9 bases lying between them. The CDR3 nucleotides are TGTGCCAGCAGTTACACTGGGGTCGCTTTCTTT. This translates into CASSYTGVAFF.

The CDR3 DNA follows: TGTGCCAGTAGCCCACAGGTTAATAGCAATCAGCCCCAGCATTTT. Residues: CASSPQVNSNQPQHF. This chain joins TRBV19 and TRBJ1-5, with D perhaps matching TRBD1 (5 bases). V shed 6 bases and J shed 0 bases, with 12 bases lying between them. Germline CDR1 reads LNHDA; CDR2 reads SQIVND (reference sequence). The length of the CDR3 is 15 residues.

The CDR3: CAWSVYREAFF. Written as DNA, the CDR3 is TGTGCCTGGAGTGTGTATAGAGAAGCTTTCTTT. J is TRBJ1-1 and V is TRBV30; D unclear. Germline-derived CDR1 and CDR2 are GTSNPN and SVGIG (reference sequence). The CDR3 contains 11 residues. V shed 0 bases and J shed 8 bases, with 7 bases lying between them.

This clone was counted a single time. The CDR3 loop reads CASSLAGRLSGANVLTF. In DNA form, the CDR3 reads TGCGCCAGCAGCTTGGCCGGCAGACTCTCTGGGGCCAACGTCCTGACTTTC. This chain links TRBV5-1 with TRBJ2-6; D call uncertain. The CDR3 length is 17 residues. V was shortened by 0 bases and J by 0 bases, with 10 bases between the two germline ends. The germline CDR1 and CDR2 sequences are SGHRS and YFSETQ.

The chain links TRBV2 to TRBJ2-2; a weak D match, TRBD2 (6 bases). The CDR3 contains 14 residues. Germline lookup yields CDR1 SNHLY and CDR2 FYNNEI. The V and J ends lost 11 bases and 5 bases respectively, with 18 bases between them. CDR3 region: CASAVEGQTGELFF. In DNA form, the CDR3 reads TGTGCCTCTGCAGTGGAGGGGCAAACCGGGGAGCTGTTTTTT.

This chain joins TRBV5-4 and TRBJ2-4; 7 bases are shared with TRBD1. Germline V gene lookup returns CDR1 SGHNT and CDR2 YYREEE (reference sequence). Germline trimming cut 4 bases from V and 2 bases from J; bases unmatched to any gene: 3. This CDR3 comprises 14 residues. The CDR3 loop is CASSLDRTKNIQYF. DNA of the CDR3: TGTGCCAGCAGCCTGGACAGGACCAAAAACATTCAGTACTTC. Full variable domain (remainder filled in from reference TRBV5-4 and TRBJ2-4): ETGVTQSPTHLIKTRGQQVTLRCSSQSGHNTVSWYQQALGQGPQFIFQYYREEENGRGNFPPRFSGLQFPNYSSELNVNALELDDSALYLCASSLDRTKNIQYFGAGTRLSVL.

The table lists this clone with a count of one. This sequence joins TRBV3-1 (or the pseudogene TRBV3-2) and TRBJ1-5, with a possible D match to TRBD1 (6 bases). CDR3 length: 15 residues. Trimming stripped 4 bases from V and 6 bases from J, with 16 bases between. Germline-derived CDR1 and CDR2 are LGHDT and YNNKEL (reference sequence). The CDR3 DNA follows: TGTGCCAGCAGCCCAAGTGAACAGGGATTTCAGCCCCAGCATTTT. Translating gives CASSPSEQGFQPQHF.

V is TRBV5-4 and J is TRBJ1-1; a weak D match, TRBD1 (6 bases). V lost 4 bases and J lost 1, with 11 bases in between. CDR1 and CDR2 from the germline V gene are SGHNT and YYREEE (reference sequence). The CDR3 has 14 residues. The CDR3 spells CASSQRGTNTEAFF. DNA for the CDR3: TGTGCCAGCAGCCAGAGGGGGACGAACACTGAAGCTTTCTTT.

The chain uses TRBV3-1 (or the pseudogene TRBV3-2) and TRBJ1-5; 9 bases line up with TRBD1. Germline V lookup: CDR1 LGHDT, CDR2 YNNKEL (reference sequence). The CDR3 sequence is 16 residues long. J lost 2 bases, V lost 4 bases, and 6 bases had no gene match. The CDR3 coding sequence is TGTGCCAGCAGCCGGACAGGGGCAGGTCGCAATCAGCCCCAGCATTTT. This sequence encodes CASSRTGAGRNQPQHF.

The gene calls are TRBV29-1 and TRBJ2-1; 8 bases match TRBD2. Germline assignment: CDR1 SQVTM and CDR2 ANQGSEA. This CDR3 is 11 amino acids long. J gave up 9 bases and V 4 bases, and 2 bases lay outside the gene matches. CDR3 DNA: TGCAGCGTTGTAAGCGGGGGTGAGCAGTTCTTC. It codes for CSVVSGGEQFF.

The genes are TRBV5-5 and TRBJ2-3; 9 bases align to TRBD2. This CDR3 region has 15 residues. Germline-derived CDR1 and CDR2 are SGHKS and YYEKEE (reference sequence). Losses at the gene ends were 4 bases for V and 5 bases for J; bases not matched to a gene: 8. The DNA of the CDR3 is TGTGCCAGCAGCCGCGGGGGGGTGAGCTTAGATACGCAGTATTTT. Translation gives CASSRGGVSLDTQYF.

In nucleotides, the CDR3 is TGTGCCAGCGGGGCGGGGACAGGGAACAACTATGGCTACACCTTC. It codes for CASGAGTGNNYGYTF. The chain uses TRBV7-9 and TRBJ1-2; 9 bases agree with TRBD1. Germline V gene lookup returns CDR1 SEHNR and CDR2 FQNEAQ (reference sequence). After removal of 8 bases from V and 2 bases from J, the junction contained 9 bases not matched to a gene. The CDR3 covers 15 residues.